The clone carrying this T cell receptor (beta chain) was seen repeatedly, ten times or more. Researchers made TCR beta libraries by using iRepertoire HTBI primers and running Arm-PCR on CDR3 regions. From the multiplex PCR reads, TCRdb called clonotypes with MiXCR, one entry per CDR3 protein. The sample carries around 470,000 distinct CDR3 sequences, 12% to 15% recorded once. This specimen belongs to a study of regulatory T cells in long-lasting Graves disease. Documented time point: newly diagnosed GD, antithyroid drugs for less than 3 months. Extracted RNA from PBMCs served as the source of the TCR library. The patients included were those that came from an endocrinology department in Xi'an, China. These same records also appear under a second study, on T cells in Graves' hyperthyroidism and ophthalmopathy. That paper notes: Researchers ran a first-round RT-PCR on the TCR CDR3 using the HTBI primer set.

The source material was peripheral blood mononuclear cells (PBMCs), sampled at new diagnosis, from a patient treated with antithyroid drugs. The receptor's source is a woman aged 45-65 years with Graves disease.

The CDR3 here is CASSQGRESDTDTQYF. The CDR3 DNA sequence: TGTGCCAGCAGCCAAGGAAGGGAGTCAGACACAGATACGCAGTATTTT. The chain employs TRBV3-1 and TRBJ2-3; D is perhaps TRBD2 (5 bases). Trimming took 1 base from V and 2 from J, leaving 13 bases between them. The CDR3 totals 16 residues. The germline V gene encodes CDR1 LGHDT and CDR2 YNNKEL (reference sequence).